The present T cell receptor beta chain was sequenced within a study of early stage breast cancer tumors. Background on the study: Of some 17 invasive breast tumors, about 12 were hormone receptor-positive, HER2-negative.

Assay used: immunoSEQ multiplex PCR; TCRdb lists only in-frame clones, some missing. The data contain about 15,000 clones, 84% of them seen just once; the ten biggest clones take up 4.9%. This normal breast sample came from a site roughly 1.7-4 cm away from the tumor. The CDR3 spans 15 residues. V shed 0 bases and J shed 4 bases, with 13 bases lying between them. The germline V gene has CDR1 SGHVS and CDR2 FNYEAQ. This receptor was taken from a person between 30 and 45 years old with breast cancer. Input material: normal breast tissue next to the tumor. The rearrangement joins TRBV7-6 to TRBJ2-7; unclear D gene. CDR3 DNA: TGTGCCAGCAGCTTAGCGCTTGGGCAGAAATACGAGCAGTACTTC. The encoded protein is CASSLALGQKYEQYF.